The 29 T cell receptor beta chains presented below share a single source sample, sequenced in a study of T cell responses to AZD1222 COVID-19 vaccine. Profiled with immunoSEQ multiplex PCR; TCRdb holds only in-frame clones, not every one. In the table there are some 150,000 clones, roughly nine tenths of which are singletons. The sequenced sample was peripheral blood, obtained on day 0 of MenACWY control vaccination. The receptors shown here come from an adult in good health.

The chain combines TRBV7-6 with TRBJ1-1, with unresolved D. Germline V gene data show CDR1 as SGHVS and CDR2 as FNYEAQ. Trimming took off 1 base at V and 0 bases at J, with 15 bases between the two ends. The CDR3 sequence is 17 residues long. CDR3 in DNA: TGTGCCAGCAGCTTAGGCAGCCGGCAAACCATGAACACTGAAGCTTTCTTT. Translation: CASSLGSRQTMNTEAFF. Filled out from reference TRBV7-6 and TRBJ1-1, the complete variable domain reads GAGVSQSPRYKVTKRGQDVALRCDPISGHVSLYWYRQALGQGPEFLTYFNYEAQQDKSGLPNDRFSAERPEGSISTLTIQRTEQRDSAMYRCASSLGSRQTMNTEAFFGQGTRLTVV.

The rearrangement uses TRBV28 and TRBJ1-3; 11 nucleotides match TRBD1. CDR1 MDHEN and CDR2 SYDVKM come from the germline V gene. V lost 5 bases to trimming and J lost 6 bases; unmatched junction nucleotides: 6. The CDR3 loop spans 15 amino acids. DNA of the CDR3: TGTGCCAGCAGTGGACGGACAGGGGGCTTAAACACCATATATTTT. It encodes CASSGRTGGLNTIYF.

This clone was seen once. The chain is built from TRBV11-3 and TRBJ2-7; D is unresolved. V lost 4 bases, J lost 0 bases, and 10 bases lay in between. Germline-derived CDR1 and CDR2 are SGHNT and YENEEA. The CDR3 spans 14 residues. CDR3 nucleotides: TGTGCCAGCAGCTCGGACGGTAGCTCCTACGAGCAGTACTTC. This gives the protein CASSSDGSSYEQYF. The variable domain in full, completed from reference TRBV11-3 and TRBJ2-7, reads EAGVVQSPRYKIIEKKQPVAFWCNPISGHNTLYWYLQNLGQGPELLIRYENEEAVDDSQLPKDRFSAERLKGVDSTLKIQPAELGDSAVYLCASSSDGSSYEQYFGPGTRLTVT.

The CDR3 is CASSWGSGNTIYF. In nucleotides, the CDR3 is TGCGCCAGCAGCTGGGGCTCTGGAAACACCATATATTTT. The chain uses TRBV5-1 and TRBJ1-3; the D is unclear. V lost 3 bases and J 0 bases, leaving 4 bases between the germline ends. The germline gives CDR1 SGHRS, CDR2 YFSETQ. The CDR3 is 13 amino acids.

The CDR3 reads CASSIAGTGTDTQYF. CDR3 sequence (DNA): TGTGCCAGCAGCATCGCCGGGACTGGCACAGATACGCAGTATTTT. The chain employs TRBV7-2 and TRBJ2-3, with D perhaps TRBD2 (6 bases). V was cut by 5 bases and J by 1 base, with 13 bases left in between. The length of the CDR3 is 15 residues. The V gene's germline CDR1 is SGHTA and CDR2 FQGNSA.

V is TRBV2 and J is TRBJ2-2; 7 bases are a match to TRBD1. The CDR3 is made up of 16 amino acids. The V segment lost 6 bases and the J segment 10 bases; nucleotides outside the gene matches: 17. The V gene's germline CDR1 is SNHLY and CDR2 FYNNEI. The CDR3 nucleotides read TGTGCCAGCAGCTCGAGGGACAGACCCACACTGGCGGAGCTGTTTTTT. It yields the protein CASSSRDRPTLAELFF. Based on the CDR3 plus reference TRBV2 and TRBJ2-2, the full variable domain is EPEVTQTPSHQVTQMGQEVILRCVPISNHLYFYWYRQILGQKVEFLVSFYNNEISEKSEIFDDQFSVERPDGSNFTLKIRSTKLEDSAMYFCASSSRDRPTLAELFFGEGSRLTVL.

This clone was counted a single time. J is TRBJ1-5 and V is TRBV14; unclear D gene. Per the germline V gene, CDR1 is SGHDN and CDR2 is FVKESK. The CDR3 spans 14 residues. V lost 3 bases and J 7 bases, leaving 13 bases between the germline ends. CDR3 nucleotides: TGTGCCAGCAGCCAGTCGGGGTGGGAGCAGCCCCAGCATTTT. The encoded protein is CASSQSGWEQPQHF.

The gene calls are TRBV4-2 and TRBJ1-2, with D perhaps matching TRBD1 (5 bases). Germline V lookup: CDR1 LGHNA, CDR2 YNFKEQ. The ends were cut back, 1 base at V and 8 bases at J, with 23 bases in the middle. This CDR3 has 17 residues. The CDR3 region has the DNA TGTGCCAGCAGCCAAGTGGGAACCGGGACCCTAAGGAACGGCTACACCTTC. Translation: CASSQVGTGTLRNGYTF.

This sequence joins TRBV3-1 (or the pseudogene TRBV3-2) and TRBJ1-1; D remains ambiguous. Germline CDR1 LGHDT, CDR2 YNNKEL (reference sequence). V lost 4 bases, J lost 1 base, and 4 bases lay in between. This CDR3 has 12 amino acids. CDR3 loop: CASSRSNTEAFF. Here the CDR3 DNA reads TGTGCCAGCAGCCGGTCGAACACTGAAGCTTTCTTT.

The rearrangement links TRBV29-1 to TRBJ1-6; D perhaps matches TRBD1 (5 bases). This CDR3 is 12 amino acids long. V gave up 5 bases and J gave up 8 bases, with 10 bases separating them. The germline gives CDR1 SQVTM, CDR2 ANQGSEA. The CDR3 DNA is TGCAGCGTTCGGCAGGGAGATTCACCCCTCCACTTT. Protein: CSVRQGDSPLHF. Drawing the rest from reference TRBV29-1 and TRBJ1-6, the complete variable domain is SAVISQKPSRDICQRGTSLTIQCQVDSQVTMMFWYRQQPGQSLTLIATANQGSEATYESGFVIDKFPISRPNLTFSTLTVSNMSPEDSSIYLCSVRQGDSPLHFGNGTRLTVT.

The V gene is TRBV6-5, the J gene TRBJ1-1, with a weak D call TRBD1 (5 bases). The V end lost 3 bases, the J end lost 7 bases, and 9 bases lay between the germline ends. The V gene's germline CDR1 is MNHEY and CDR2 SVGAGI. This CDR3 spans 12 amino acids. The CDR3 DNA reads TGTGCCAGCAGTTATAGGGGCCTTGAAGCTTTCTTT. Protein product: CASSYRGLEAFF.

CDR3 coding DNA: TGTGCCAGCAGCTTAGGGGGACAGGCATCCTACGAGCAGTACTTC. Protein sequence: CASSLGGQASYEQYF. The gene calls are TRBV7-2 and TRBJ2-7; 8 bases agree with TRBD1. The V segment lost 1 base and the J segment 1 base; nucleotides outside the gene matches: 3. Germline V gene data show CDR1 as SGHTA and CDR2 as FQGNSA. CDR3 length: 15 residues.

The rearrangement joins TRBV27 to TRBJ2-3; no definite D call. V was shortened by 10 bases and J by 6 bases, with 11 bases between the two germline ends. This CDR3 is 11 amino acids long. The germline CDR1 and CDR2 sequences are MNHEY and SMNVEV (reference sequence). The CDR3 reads CATRELDTQYF. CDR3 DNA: TGTGCCACCCGCGAACTGGATACGCAGTATTTT.

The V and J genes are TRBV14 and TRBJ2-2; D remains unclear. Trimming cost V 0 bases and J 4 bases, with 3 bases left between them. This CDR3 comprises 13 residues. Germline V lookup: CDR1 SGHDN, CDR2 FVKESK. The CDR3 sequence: CASSQDFTGELFF. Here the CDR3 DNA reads TGTGCCAGCAGCCAAGACTTCACCGGGGAGCTGTTTTTT.

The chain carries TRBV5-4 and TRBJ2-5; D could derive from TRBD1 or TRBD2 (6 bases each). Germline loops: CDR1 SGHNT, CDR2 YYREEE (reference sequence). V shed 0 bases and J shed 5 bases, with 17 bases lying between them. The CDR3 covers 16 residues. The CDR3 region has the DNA TGTGCCAGCAGCTTGGATAAACGGGGGCCCCGGGAGACCCAGTACTTC. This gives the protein CASSLDKRGPRETQYF. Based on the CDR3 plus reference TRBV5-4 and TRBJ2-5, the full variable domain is ETGVTQSPTHLIKTRGQQVTLRCSSQSGHNTVSWYQQALGQGPQFIFQYYREEENGRGNFPPRFSGLQFPNYSSELNVNALELDDSALYLCASSLDKRGPRETQYFGPGTRLLVL.

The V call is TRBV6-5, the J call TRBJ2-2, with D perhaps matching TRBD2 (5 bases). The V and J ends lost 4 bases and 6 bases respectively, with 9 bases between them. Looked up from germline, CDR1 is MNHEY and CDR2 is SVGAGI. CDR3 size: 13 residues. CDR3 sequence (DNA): TGTGCCAGCAGTTCTCCCGGGGCCGGGGAGCTGTTTTTT. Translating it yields CASSSPGAGELFF.

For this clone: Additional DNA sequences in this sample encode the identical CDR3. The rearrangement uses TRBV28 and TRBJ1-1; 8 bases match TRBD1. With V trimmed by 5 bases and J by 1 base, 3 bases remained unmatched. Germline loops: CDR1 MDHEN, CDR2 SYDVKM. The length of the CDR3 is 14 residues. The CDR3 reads CASSLGQGNTEAFF. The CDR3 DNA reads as TGTGCCAGCAGTCTAGGACAGGGGAACACTGAAGCTTTCTTT.

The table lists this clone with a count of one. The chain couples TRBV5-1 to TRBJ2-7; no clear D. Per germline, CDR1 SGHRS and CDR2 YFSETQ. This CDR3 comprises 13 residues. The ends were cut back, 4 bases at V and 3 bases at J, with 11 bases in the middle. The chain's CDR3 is CASSLLGNYEQYV. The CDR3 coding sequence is TGCGCCAGCAGCCTGCTTGGGAACTACGAGCAGTACGTC.

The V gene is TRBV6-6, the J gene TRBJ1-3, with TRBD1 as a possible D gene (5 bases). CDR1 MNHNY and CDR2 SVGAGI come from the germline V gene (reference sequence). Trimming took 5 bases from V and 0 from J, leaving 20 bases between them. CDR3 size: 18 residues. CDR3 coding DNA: TGTGCCAGCAGTCCCTCTAGGACACGGATTAGCTCTGGAAACACCATATATTTT. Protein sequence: CASSPSRTRISSGNTIYF.

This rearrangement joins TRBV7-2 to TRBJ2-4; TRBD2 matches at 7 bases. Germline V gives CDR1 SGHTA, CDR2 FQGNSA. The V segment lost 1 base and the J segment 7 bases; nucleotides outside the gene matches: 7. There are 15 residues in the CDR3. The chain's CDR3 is CASSLGGREGNIQYF. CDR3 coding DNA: TGTGCCAGCAGCTTAGGAGGAAGGGAGGGGAACATTCAGTACTTC. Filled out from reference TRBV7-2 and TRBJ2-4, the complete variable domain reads GAGVSQSPSNKVTEKGKDVELRCDPISGHTALYWYRQSLGQGLEFLIYFQGNSAPDKSGLPSDRFSAERTGGSVSTLTIQRTQQEDSAVYLCASSLGGREGNIQYFGAGTRLSVL.

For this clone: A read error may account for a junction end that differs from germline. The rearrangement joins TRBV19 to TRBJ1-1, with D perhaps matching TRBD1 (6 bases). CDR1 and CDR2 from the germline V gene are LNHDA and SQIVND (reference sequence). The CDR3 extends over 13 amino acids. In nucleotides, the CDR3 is TGTGCCAGTACTATAGGAGGGACAAGCACAGCTTTCTTT. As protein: CASTIGGTSTAFF.

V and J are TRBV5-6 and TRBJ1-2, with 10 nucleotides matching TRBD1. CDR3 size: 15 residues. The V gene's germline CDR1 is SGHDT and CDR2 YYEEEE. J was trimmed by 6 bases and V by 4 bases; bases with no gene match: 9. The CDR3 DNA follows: TGTGCCAGCAGCCCCAGACAGGGGGCATCTAATGGCTACACCTTC. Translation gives CASSPRQGASNGYTF.

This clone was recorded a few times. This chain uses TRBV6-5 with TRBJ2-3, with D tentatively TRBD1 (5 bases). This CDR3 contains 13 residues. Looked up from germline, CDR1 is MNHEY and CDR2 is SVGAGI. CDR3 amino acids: CVLGAPLDHTQYF. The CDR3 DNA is TGTGTCTTAGGGGCCCCGTTAGATCATACGCAGTATTTT.

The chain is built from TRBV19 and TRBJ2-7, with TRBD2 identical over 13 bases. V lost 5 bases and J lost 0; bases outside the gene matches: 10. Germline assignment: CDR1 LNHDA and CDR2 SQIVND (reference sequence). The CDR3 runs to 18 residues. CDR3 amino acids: CASSSLGLAGVFSYEQYV. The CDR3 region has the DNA TGTGCCAGTAGTTCTCTCGGACTAGCGGGGGTATTCTCCTACGAGCAGTACGTC.

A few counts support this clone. CDR3 nucleotides: TGTGCCAGCAGCGTAGGTACAACCCGTGTCGCTGAGGAAGCTTTCTTT. It yields the protein CASSVGTTRVAEEAFF. The V gene is TRBV9, the J gene TRBJ1-1, with D hard to call. The germline V gene has CDR1 SGDLS and CDR2 YYNGEE. Trimming cost V 0 bases and J 8 bases, with 20 bases left between them. The CDR3 loop spans 16 amino acids. Full variable domain (outside the CDR3, taken from reference TRBV9 and TRBJ1-1): DSGVTQTPKHLITATGQRVTLRCSPRSGDLSVYWYQQSLDQGLQFLIQYYNGEERAKGNILERFSAQQFPDLHSELNLSSLELGDSALYFCASSVGTTRVAEEAFFGQGTRLTVV.

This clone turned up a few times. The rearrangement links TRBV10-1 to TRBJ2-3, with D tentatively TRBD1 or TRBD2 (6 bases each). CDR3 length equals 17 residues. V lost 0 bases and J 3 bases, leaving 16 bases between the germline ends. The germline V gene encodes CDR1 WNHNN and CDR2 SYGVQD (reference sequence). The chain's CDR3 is CASSESRTGGRTDTQYF. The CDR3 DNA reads TGCGCCAGCAGTGAGTCGAGGACTGGGGGGCGAACAGATACGCAGTATTTT.

In DNA, the CDR3 is TGTGCCAGCAGTTCCTTCTCCGAGCAGTACTTC. As protein: CASSSFSEQYF. The chain has TRBV6-5 and TRBJ2-7, with unresolved D. Germline assignment: CDR1 MNHEY and CDR2 SVGAGI. Between the trimmed V and J ends, which lost 4 bases and 6 bases, there was a span of 7 bases. CDR3 length equals 11 residues.

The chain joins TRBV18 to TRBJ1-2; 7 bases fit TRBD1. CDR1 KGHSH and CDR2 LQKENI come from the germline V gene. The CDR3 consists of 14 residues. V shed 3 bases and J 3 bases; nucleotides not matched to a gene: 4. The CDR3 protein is CASSPLGTDYGYTF. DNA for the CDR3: TGTGCCAGCTCACCCCTCGGGACAGACTATGGCTACACCTTC.

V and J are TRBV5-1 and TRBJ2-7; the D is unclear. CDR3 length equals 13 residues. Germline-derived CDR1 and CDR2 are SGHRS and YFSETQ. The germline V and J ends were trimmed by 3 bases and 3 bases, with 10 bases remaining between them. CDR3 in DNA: TGCGCCAGCAGCTCAAGGGCAGGCTACGAGCAGTACTTC. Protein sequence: CASSSRAGYEQYF.